This TCR beta chain is drawn from a study of regulatory T cells in long-lasting Graves disease. Study as a whole: For a period under 3 months, newly diagnosed Graves' patients had taken antithyroid drugs.

Time point: newly diagnosed GD, antithyroid drugs for less than 3 months. The TCR library was made from RNA that had been extracted from PBMCs in TRIzol. Arm-PCR of CDR3 regions with iRepertoire HTBI primers generated TCR beta libraries. TCRdb redid the calling of the multiplex PCR reads with MiXCR, one entry per CDR3 protein. The table records roughly 560,000 distinct CDR3 sequences, 12% of them present only once. Germline CDR1 MDHEN, CDR2 SYDVKM. This CDR3 contains 16 residues. This clonotype was counted a few times. A much larger clone lies a single base off, so this may be a read error. This sample also belongs to another study, concerning T cells in Graves' hyperthyroidism and ophthalmopathy. From that second work: Patients having uncontrolled infection, another autoimmune disease, pregnancy or lactation were not included.

The material was peripheral blood mononuclear cells (PBMCs), obtained at new diagnosis, from a patient treated with antithyroid drugs. This clonotype was sampled from a woman aged 25 to 39 with Graves disease. This chain links TRBV28 with TRBJ2-2; the match to TRBD2 covers 8 bases. CDR3 nucleotides: TGTGCCAGCAGTTTATCAGGCGGGAGGAACACCGGGGGGCTGTTTTTT. Translation: CASSLSGGRNTGGLFF.